What follows are 11 T cell receptor beta chains derived from one specimen sequenced in a study of blood T cell repertoires in COVID-19. Assay used: immunoSEQ multiplex PCR; TCRdb lists only in-frame clones, some missing. The data hold under 75,000 clones, with less than 85% observed a single time. Sequencing was performed on peripheral blood. The receptors shown here come from a woman aged 45-59 years with active or convalescent COVID-19.

The chain employs TRBV5-1 and TRBJ2-1; a possible D gene is TRBD2 (6 bases). CDR3 length: 17 amino acids. The germline V gene encodes CDR1 SGHRS and CDR2 YFSETQ. The ends were cut back, 4 bases at V and 0 bases at J, with 17 bases in the middle. The CDR3 region is CASSAPSSVSSYNEQFF. The CDR3 region has the DNA TGCGCCAGCAGCGCCCCCTCTAGCGTGAGCTCCTACAATGAGCAGTTCTTC.

This clone was recorded a few times. The J gene is TRBJ2-2, the V gene TRBV27; 12 bases are a match to TRBD1. After removal of 4 bases from V and 7 bases from J, the junction contained 7 bases not matched to a gene. From germline, CDR1 is MNHEY and CDR2 SMNVEV (reference sequence). This CDR3 region has 16 residues. As DNA, the CDR3 is TGTGCCAGCAGTTCCCCCGGGACAGGGGGCGGCGGGGAGCTGTTTTTT. This codes for CASSSPGTGGGGELFF.

This chain joins TRBV6-5 and TRBJ2-1; no reliable D call. Germline V lookup: CDR1 MNHEY, CDR2 SVGAGI. This CDR3 is 16 amino acids long. V lost 0 bases to trimming and J lost 6 bases, with 15 bases between them. The chain's CDR3 is CASSYSSATPGNEQFF. DNA for the CDR3: TGTGCCAGCAGTTACTCTTCAGCGACTCCTGGCAATGAGCAGTTCTTC.

Only a few counts were recorded for this clone. This rearrangement joins TRBV2 to TRBJ2-2; TRBD1 matches at 9 bases. The CDR3 loop spans 14 amino acids. Germline V gene lookup returns CDR1 SNHLY and CDR2 FYNNEI. The trim removed 10 bases at V and 5 bases at J, leaving 8 bases unmatched. In nucleotides, the CDR3 is TGTGCCACCGGGGGGACAGGGAGGACCGGGGAGCTGTTTTTT. This translates into CATGGTGRTGELFF. Full variable domain (missing parts from reference TRBV2 and TRBJ2-2): EPEVTQTPSHQVTQMGQEVILRCVPISNHLYFYWYRQILGQKVEFLVSFYNNEISEKSEIFDDQFSVERPDGSNFTLKIRSTKLEDSAMYFCATGGTGRTGELFFGEGSRLTVL.

The chain uses TRBV28 and TRBJ2-7, with TRBD2 as a possible D gene (6 bases). V was trimmed by 6 bases and J by 4 bases, leaving 28 bases between them. The germline V gene encodes CDR1 MDHEN and CDR2 SYDVKM. This CDR3 has 18 residues. In DNA form, the CDR3 reads TGTGCCAGCAGATCCACGGGGGTCCGAACTCCGCTGACGTACGAGCAGTACTTC. Translated, it gives CASRSTGVRTPLTYEQYF.

This rearrangement joins TRBV3-1 (or the pseudogene TRBV3-2) to TRBJ2-3; possibly TRBD2 for D (6 bases). Trimming removed 5 bases at V and 0 bases at J, with 12 bases between. This CDR3 region has 15 residues. Germline V gene lookup returns CDR1 LGHDT and CDR2 YNNKEL (reference sequence). CDR3 loop: CASSKGLTSTDTQYF. CDR3 in DNA: TGTGCCAGCAGCAAAGGACTAACTAGCACAGATACGCAGTATTTT.

This clone was counted at least ten times. The chain uses TRBV4-1 and TRBJ2-7; D possibly corresponds to TRBD1 (6 bases). CDR3 length: 15 amino acids. From germline, CDR1 is MGHRA and CDR2 YSYEKL. V lost 0 bases, J lost 2 bases, and 11 bases lay in between. The CDR3 is CASSQDGQGTYEQYF. CDR3 nucleotide sequence: TGCGCCAGCAGCCAAGACGGCCAGGGGACCTACGAGCAGTACTTC.

The chain employs TRBV9 and TRBJ2-1; TRBD2 matches 7 bases. CDR1 is SGDLS and CDR2 is YYNGEE in the germline V gene. After removal of 3 bases from V and 8 bases from J, the junction contained 8 bases not matched to a gene. The CDR3 extends over 14 amino acids. This CDR3 is CASSGRLAVDEQFF. DNA for the CDR3: TGTGCCAGCAGCGGGCGACTAGCAGTCGATGAGCAGTTCTTC.

The genes are TRBV30 and TRBJ1-1; possibly TRBD1 for D (5 bases). The CDR3 is 13 residues long. The V gene lost 0 bases and the J gene lost 5 bases, with 10 bases spanning the gap. Germline V gene data show CDR1 as GTSNPN and CDR2 as SVGIG (reference sequence). CDR3 bases: TGTGCCTGGAGTGTGTCCAGGGCAACTGAAGCTTTCTTT. The encoded protein is CAWSVSRATEAFF.

The V call is TRBV15, the J call TRBJ2-5; 7 bases map to TRBD1. The CDR3 loop spans 15 amino acids. The germline V gene encodes CDR1 LNHNV and CDR2 YYDKDF (reference sequence). With 4 bases clipped from V and 5 bases from J, the junction kept 10 bases outside the gene matches. The CDR3 spells CATSTSTGKGETQYF. CDR3 in DNA: TGTGCCACCAGCACTTCGACAGGGAAAGGGGAGACCCAGTACTTC. The full variable domain, rest sourced from reference TRBV15 and TRBJ2-5, is DAMVIQNPRYQVTQFGKPVTLSCSQTLNHNVMYWYQQKSSQAPKLLFHYYDKDFNNEADTPDNFQSRRPNTSFCFLDIRSPGLGDTAMYLCATSTSTGKGETQYFGPGTRLLVL.

J is TRBJ1-1 and V is TRBV4-1; 7 bases align to TRBD1. V dropped 1 base and J dropped 3; count of bases not matched to a gene: 5. Germline assignment: CDR1 MGHRA and CDR2 YSYEKL. This CDR3 is built from 15 residues. The CDR3 nucleotides are TGCGCCAGCAGCCAAGGCGGCAGGGGGTACACTGAAGCTTTCTTT. Its translation: CASSQGGRGYTEAFF.